The clone carrying this T cell receptor beta chain occurred once. What it binds is unknown. The data stem from a study of immune evolution from preneoplasia to lung adenocarcinoma. Study conclusions and caveats: Top clone frequencies peaked in normal lung, apparently declining through invasive adenocarcinoma.

Germline V gene sequence: CDR1 SGHVS, CDR2 FQNEAQ. V lost 3 bases to trimming and J lost 6 bases, with 15 bases between them. This CDR3 comprises 15 residues. The repertoire was sequenced with immunoSEQ multiplex PCR; TCRdb's copy has only in-frame clones and lacks some. The table lists about 6,900 clones, around 80% of them singletons, with roughly 2.5% in the top ten. Two lung cancer pathologists independently confirmed each histologic diagnosis. Sequencing input: FFPE invasive lung adenocarcinoma tissue. V gene TRBV7-8 combines with J gene TRBJ1-5; TRBD1 is a possible D gene (5 bases). This receptor was obtained from a person aged 40-50 years with lung adenocarcinoma. In DNA, the CDR3 is TGTGCCAGCAGCTTTTCGGAGGGGCTGGGTCAGCCCCAGCATTTT. Translation: CASSFSEGLGQPQHF.